One sample yielded the 7 T cell receptor beta chains listed below, sequenced in a study of OX40 agonist ivuxolimab in advanced cancers. Only in-frame clones appear in the TCRdb table, and some are missing; sequencing was by immunoSEQ multiplex PCR. The sample gives about 63,000 clones, less than 90% of which show up once; around 0.8% is in the top ten. The starting material was CD4+ or CD8+ T cells sorted from blood, obtained in a trial of the OX40 agonist ivuxolimab. These receptors were obtained from an adult with an advanced solid tumor such as melanoma, head and neck, liver or kidney cancer.

This clone has a single count. The chain joins TRBV5-4 to TRBJ2-7, with a weak D call TRBD1 (5 bases). The ends were cut back, 2 bases at V and 2 bases at J, with 11 bases in the middle. The germline V gene encodes CDR1 SGHNT and CDR2 YYREEE (reference sequence). CDR3 length equals 14 residues. The CDR3 sequence: CASSLTGTTYEQYF. CDR3 DNA sequence: TGTGCCAGCAGCTTAACAGGTACCACCTACGAGCAGTACTTC. Complete variable domain (other parts from reference TRBV5-4 and TRBJ2-7): ETGVTQSPTHLIKTRGQQVTLRCSSQSGHNTVSWYQQALGQGPQFIFQYYREEENGRGNFPPRFSGLQFPNYSSELNVNALELDDSALYLCASSLTGTTYEQYFGPGTRLTVT.

This clone was counted a few times. V is TRBV18 and J is TRBJ2-5, with 8 bases aligning to TRBD1. Trimming took 3 bases from V and 5 from J; bases not matched to a gene: 8. CDR3 length: 15 residues. Germline assignment: CDR1 KGHSH and CDR2 LQKENI. CDR3 in DNA: TGTGCCAGCTCACCCTCGACAGGGGTTGGTGAGACCCAGTACTTC. Protein: CASSPSTGVGETQYF.

This clone has just a few counts. The chain employs TRBV19 and TRBJ2-2; D tentatively fits TRBD1 or TRBD2 (5 bases each). This CDR3 region has 12 residues. V lost 7 bases and J lost 4, with 7 bases in between. CDR1 is LNHDA, CDR2 SQIVND, per germline (reference sequence). The CDR3, as DNA: TGTGCCAGTAAGAGGGGCACCGGGGAGCTGTTTTTT. Translating gives CASKRGTGELFF.

V gene TRBV21-1 combines with J gene TRBJ1-5; the D call TRBD1 from the table was never checked on the DNA. TRBV21-1 is given as a pseudogene. The CDR3 length is 14 residues. The CDR3 coding sequence is TGTGCCAGCAGCCCCAGACAGGGTGGACAGCCCCAGCATTTT. Amino acids: CASSPRQGGQPQHF.

The J gene is TRBJ2-3, the V gene TRBV7-2; 13 nucleotides line up with TRBD2. This CDR3 region has 14 residues. CDR1 is SGHTA, CDR2 FQGNSA, per germline. Losses at the gene ends were 3 bases for V and 10 bases for J; bases not matched to a gene: 4. CDR3 in DNA: TGTGCCAGCAGCTTTCGGACTAGCGGGAGTGCGCAGTATTTT. Protein sequence: CASSFRTSGSAQYF.

The chain carries TRBV7-3 and TRBJ1-1; 7 bases line up with TRBD1. V shed 3 bases and J 1 base; nucleotides not matched to a gene: 2. The CDR3 covers 14 residues. From germline, CDR1 is SGHTA and CDR2 FQGTGA. The CDR3 DNA sequence: TGTGCCAGCAGCTTCGAGGGGGCGAACACTGAAGCTTTCTTT. Amino acids: CASSFEGANTEAFF.

This clone was found a few times. This sequence joins TRBV19 and TRBJ1-1; D is undetermined. The V and J ends lost 0 bases and 1 base respectively, with 9 bases between them. The CDR3 sequence is 15 residues long. Germline V CDR1 and CDR2: LNHDA, SQIVND (reference sequence). This CDR3 reads CASSIDPWGNTEAFF. DNA of the CDR3: TGTGCCAGTAGTATAGACCCTTGGGGGAACACTGAAGCTTTCTTT.